This T cell receptor beta chain emerged from a study of vaccination effects on CD4 cells after COVID-19. Study-level information: Participants got two doses of BNT162b2 or mRNA-1273 vaccine. A couple of convalescent patients provided samples 16 days and one week prevaccination.

As for this clone: Its target is not known.

The germline V gene encodes CDR1 LNHNV and CDR2 YYDKDF (reference sequence). J gave up 4 bases and V 1 base, and 14 bases lay outside the gene matches. The CDR3 runs to 19 residues. Sequencing was performed with immunoSEQ multiplex PCR; in TCRdb, only in-frame clones are kept and a portion is missing. The sample shows about 36,000 clones, roughly 69% of them seen only once. Before sequencing, viral peptide pools were used by the ViraFEST assay to expand antigen-specific CD4+ T cells. Subsequent to roughly 9 days of culture, CD4+ T cells were isolated. According to PCR results, the person was infected with SARS-CoV-2 between March and December 2020.

This specimen consisted of CD4+ T cells from PBMCs cultured with HCoV-NL63 spike peptides, obtained before COVID-19 vaccination. The receptor comes from a human donor who had a prior SARS-CoV-2 infection. The chain combines TRBV15 with TRBJ2-5; 11 nucleotides match TRBD2. In DNA form, the CDR3 reads TGTGCCACCAGCAGAGGATTGGTTCTAGCGGGAGGTTCGGGAGAGACCCAGTACTTC. Encoded protein: CATSRGLVLAGGSGETQYF.